The 8 T cell receptor beta chains given below trace back to one sample, sequenced in a study of blood T cell repertoires in COVID-19. The assay was immunoSEQ multiplex PCR, and TCRdb's table has in-frame clones only and misses some. The sample holds roughly 320,000 clones; under 90% are singletons and the top ten take about 4.1%. Sequencing was performed on PBMCs or T cells enriched from blood (not recorded which). These TCRs come from a man aged 25 to 45 who had recovered from COVID-19.

This chain joins TRBV5-1 and TRBJ2-1, with 7 bases identical to TRBD1. The germline V gene has CDR1 SGHRS and CDR2 YFSETQ. This CDR3 has 16 residues. Germline trimming cut 4 bases from V and 4 bases from J; bases unmatched to any gene: 11. This CDR3 is CASSLAGTVQYNEQFF. CDR3 nucleotide sequence: TGCGCCAGCAGCCTGGCCGGGACAGTTCAATACAATGAGCAGTTCTTC. Drawing the rest from reference TRBV5-1 and TRBJ2-1, the complete variable domain is KAGVTQTPRYLIKTRGQQVTLSCSPISGHRSVSWYQQTPGQGLQFLFEYFSETQRNKGNFPGRFSGRQFSNSRSEMNVSTLELGDSALYLCASSLAGTVQYNEQFFGPGTRLTVL.

CDR3 coding DNA: TGCAGCGTTGTCAAAAGGACAGGGGCGAGCTATGGCTACACCTTC. Protein sequence: CSVVKRTGASYGYTF. The genes are TRBV29-1 and TRBJ1-2, with TRBD1 matching over 9 bases. The CDR3 spans 15 residues. J gave up 4 bases and V 4 bases, and 10 bases lay outside the gene matches. The germline V gene encodes CDR1 SQVTM and CDR2 ANQGSEA.

This rearrangement joins TRBV7-9 to TRBJ1-2; TRBD1 agrees at 7 bases. Trimming removed 8 bases from V and 0 bases from J; junction bases left unmatched: 9. Germline-derived CDR1 and CDR2 are SEHNR and FQNEAQ (reference sequence). The CDR3 contains 15 residues. The CDR3 DNA sequence: TGTGCCAGCCTCCCGACAGGGACTTCTAACTATGGCTACACCTTC. As protein: CASLPTGTSNYGYTF.

The gene calls are TRBV24-1 and TRBJ2-2; D may be TRBD2 (5 bases). Deletions cut 4 bases from V and 1 base from J, with 6 bases between. CDR1 is KGHDR and CDR2 is SFDVKD in the germline V gene. The CDR3 consists of 14 residues. This CDR3 reads CATSEGENTGELFF. The CDR3 DNA reads as TGTGCCACCAGTGAGGGAGAGAACACCGGGGAGCTGTTTTTT.

The V and J genes are TRBV27 and TRBJ1-5; 7 nucleotides agree with TRBD1. With 8 bases clipped from V and 0 bases from J, the junction kept 13 bases outside the gene matches. This CDR3 is built from 17 residues. The germline V gene encodes CDR1 MNHEY and CDR2 SMNVEV (reference sequence). This CDR3 is CASGTFLDRASNQPQHF. The CDR3, as DNA: TGTGCCAGCGGAACTTTCTTAGACAGGGCTAGCAATCAGCCCCAGCATTTT.

The gene calls are TRBV5-1 and TRBJ1-1, with no clear D. The V end lost 0 bases, the J end lost 1 base, and 7 bases lay between the germline ends. The CDR3 is made up of 14 amino acids. Germline CDR1 is SGHRS and CDR2 is YFSETQ. The CDR3 bases are TGCGCCAGCAGCTTGGTCAGGCAGAACACTGAAGCTTTCTTT. The encoded protein is CASSLVRQNTEAFF. The variable domain in full, completed from reference TRBV5-1 and TRBJ1-1, reads KAGVTQTPRYLIKTRGQQVTLSCSPISGHRSVSWYQQTPGQGLQFLFEYFSETQRNKGNFPGRFSGRQFSNSRSEMNVSTLELGDSALYLCASSLVRQNTEAFFGQGTRLTVV.

The chain recombines TRBV7-2 with TRBJ2-3, with D perhaps matching TRBD2 (5 bases). Germline V gives CDR1 SGHTA, CDR2 FQGNSA. V shed 2 bases and J shed 10 bases, with 10 bases lying between them. This CDR3 contains 12 residues. The CDR3 protein is CASSLLANAQYF. The CDR3 DNA reads TGTGCCAGCAGCTTATTAGCGAATGCGCAGTATTTT.

The rearrangement links TRBV5-4 to TRBJ2-7, with D perhaps TRBD1 (5 bases). The CDR3 has 13 amino acids. V was shortened by 0 bases and J by 7 bases, with 11 bases between the two germline ends. CDR1 and CDR2 (germline): SGHNT, YYREEE (reference sequence). CDR3 in DNA: TGTGCCAGCAGCTTGGAGCAGGGCCGGGAGCAGTACTTC. It yields the protein CASSLEQGREQYF.